This T cell receptor beta chain stems from a study of T cell responses to AZD1222 COVID-19 vaccine. This clone turned up a few times. The antigen is unknown. The assay was immunoSEQ multiplex PCR, and TCRdb's table has in-frame clones only and misses some. The sample includes 150,000 to 160,000 clones, 75% to 90% of them seen just once. Study-wide findings and caveats: Increases in Spike-specific TCR breadth and depth were seen after two AZD1222 doses.

The receptor was isolated from an adult who received the AZD1222 COVID-19 vaccine. Sequencing used peripheral blood, obtained 28 days after the second AZD1222 dose.

The CDR3 is CATEGSRGAQPQHF. DNA of the CDR3: TGTGCCACTGAGGGCAGCCGGGGGGCACAGCCCCAGCATTTT. The chain links TRBV19 to TRBJ1-5, with D maybe TRBD1 (6 bases). Germline lookup yields CDR1 LNHDA and CDR2 SQIVND (reference sequence). The germline V and J ends were trimmed by 10 bases and 7 bases, with 20 bases remaining between them. The CDR3 totals 14 residues.